What follows are 9 T cell receptor beta chains derived from one specimen sequenced in a study of T cell repertoires in cytomegalovirus infection. MiXCR, applied by TCRdb to the reads, yields one record per CDR3 protein. The data contain some 700,000 distinct CDR3 sequences, roughly 36% of them singletons. The sequencing input was PBMCs. The receptor source for this set is a human donor in good health (CMV status not recorded). Some clones in this sample may be carry-over from other donors' samples.

The chain uses TRBV25-1 and TRBJ1-1, with D hard to call. Trimming cost V 3 bases and J 2 bases, with 7 bases left between them. Germline V gives CDR1 MGHDK, CDR2 SYGVNS. The CDR3 length is 13 residues. CDR3 sequence (DNA): TGTGCCAGCAGTGAGCCAGGCAACACTGAAGCTTTCTTT. Translated: CASSEPGNTEAFF.

The V gene is TRBV19, the J gene TRBJ2-3, with D uncertain. The CDR3 spans 15 residues. V was pared by 0 bases and J by 2 bases, with 9 bases between. Germline CDR1 LNHDA, CDR2 SQIVND (reference sequence). The CDR3 spells CASSIDGLYTDTQYF. The DNA of the CDR3 is TGTGCCAGTAGTATAGACGGCCTATACACAGATACGCAGTATTTT.

The V call is TRBV25-1, the J call TRBJ2-3; D is ambiguous. The germline CDR1 and CDR2 sequences are MGHDK and SYGVNS. Trimming stripped 4 bases from V and 0 bases from J, with 5 bases between. This CDR3 spans 13 amino acids. The CDR3 region is CASSVSSTDTQYF. The CDR3 DNA reads as TGTGCCAGCAGTGTATCTAGCACAGATACGCAGTATTTT.

This clonotype came up a few times. The chain links TRBV12-3 or TRBV12-4 to TRBJ2-5; D is ambiguous. Trimming pared 3 bases from V and 1 base from J, leaving 15 bases between. The CDR3 is 16 residues long. Here the CDR3 DNA reads TGTGCCAGCAGTTTCAGTCCCCCACCGTTCCAAGAGACCCAGTACTTC. This codes for CASSFSPPPFQETQYF.

In its sample, this clonotype was seen a few times. The V call is TRBV5-6, the J call TRBJ2-7; 8 bases fit TRBD1. Germline V gene sequence: CDR1 SGHDT, CDR2 YYEEEE. V lost 4 bases and J lost 3; bases outside the gene matches: 9. The CDR3 sequence is 15 residues long. The chain's CDR3 is CASSGGGTGIYEQYF. Written as DNA, the CDR3 is TGTGCCAGCAGCGGAGGCGGGACAGGTATCTACGAGCAGTACTTC.

This clonotype has a count of ten or more. The CDR3 DNA is TGTGCCAGCACCGCGTATAGCAATCAGCCCCAGCATTTT. Its translation: CASTAYSNQPQHF. The chain uses TRBV7-3 and TRBJ1-5; D is unclear. Trimming left V 7 bases short and J 0 bases short, with 7 bases between. This CDR3 has 13 amino acids. CDR1 and CDR2 (germline): SGHTA, FQGTGA.

The V gene is TRBV28, the J gene TRBJ2-7; TRBD2 might be the D (7 bases). From germline, CDR1 is MDHEN and CDR2 SYDVKM. V was clipped by 4 bases and J by 3 bases, with 16 bases between them. This CDR3 has 15 amino acids. The DNA of the CDR3 is TGTGCCAGCAGTTGGGGGGGCAAATCGGGCTACGAGCAGTACTTC. Translated, it gives CASSWGGKSGYEQYF.

There are many counts of this clonotype. The V call is TRBV5-1, the J call TRBJ1-2; no definite D call. Germline assignment: CDR1 SGHRS and CDR2 YFSETQ. V lost 2 bases to trimming and J lost 4 bases, with 15 bases between them. The CDR3 spans 15 residues. CDR3 in DNA: TGCGCCAGCAGCTTCGAGCACGGAGGTAGCTATGGCTACACCTTC. As protein: CASSFEHGGSYGYTF.

The genes are TRBV6-6 and TRBJ1-1; TRBD1 matches 9 bases. V shed 1 base, J shed 2 bases, and the junction held 2 bases outside the gene matches. CDR3 size: 15 residues. Germline V lookup: CDR1 MNHNY, CDR2 SVGAGI (reference sequence). The CDR3 DNA reads as TGTGCCAGCAGTTACTTGACAGGGGGAAACACTGAAGCTTTCTTT. Its translation: CASSYLTGGNTEAFF.